This entry describes one TCR beta chain. Its antigen remains unknown. The sample is drawn from a study of T-cell memory formation after mild COVID-19. From germline, CDR1 is DFQATT and CDR2 SNEGSKA (reference sequence). This CDR3 spans 14 amino acids. With 2 bases removed from V and 4 bases from J, the gap between germline ends came to 14 bases. UMIs and sample barcodes were carried by the TCR alpha and TCR beta cDNA libraries that 5'RACE produced using constant-segment primers. Via MiXCR, TCRdb re-called the 5' RACE reads, giving one row per CDR3 protein. The table shows hundreds of thousands of distinct CDR3 sequences, with roughly 17% occurring only once. Study results and caveats: Cross-reactive memory appears to have joined, as suggested by some responding clones showing up in pre-infection memory.

The chain uses TRBV20-1 and TRBJ1-2; no reliable D call. The sequenced sample was PBMCs or a T cell subset sorted from them (not recorded which). The receptor was isolated from a man aged 18 to 29 who had mild COVID-19 (a few samples of this study predate the infection). Cell type and time point are not known. The CDR3 is CSARHPTEPYGYTF. The DNA of the CDR3 is TGCAGTGCTAGACACCCCACGGAACCCTATGGCTACACCTTC.